The next 30 T cell receptor beta chains were all read from a single sample in a study of human T cells and chemical hapten exposure. Time point specified: pre-sensitization, week 0. Treatment reported: therapeutic diphenylcyclopropenone sensitization with weekly scalp DPC. TCRdb independently ran MiXCR on the RACE reads; one entry per CDR3 protein. Of 89,000 or so distinct CDR3 sequences detected, around 8.8% appear once; the ten largest clones hold 2.5% to 3%. The sequences come from whole blood, collected in connection with sensitization to the hapten diphenylcyclopropenone (DPC). These receptor sequences come from a man aged 35 to 55 with alopecia areata. Some clones in this sample may be carry-over from other donors' samples.

This clonotype was seen many times. This CDR3 reads CATSGKPGQNFF. CDR3 DNA: TGTGCCACCAGTGGCAAACCGGGACAGAACTTCTTC. V gene TRBV24-1 combines with J gene TRBJ2-1, with TRBD1 identical over 7 bases. CDR3 length: 12 residues. Per the germline V gene, CDR1 is KGHDR and CDR2 is SFDVKD. Trimming removed 5 bases from V and 16 bases from J; junction bases left unmatched: 10.

This clonotype was counted a few times. V and J are TRBV5-1 and TRBJ2-1; D not certain. There are 16 residues in the CDR3. With 0 bases removed from V and 0 bases from J, the gap between germline ends came to 10 bases. Germline V CDR1 and CDR2: SGHRS, YFSETQ. CDR3 loop: CASSLEGPVSYNEQFF. The CDR3, as DNA: TGCGCCAGCAGCTTGGAAGGGCCCGTCTCCTACAATGAGCAGTTCTTC.

This clonotype appeared many times. This chain uses TRBV5-1 with TRBJ1-1; 10 bases fit TRBD1. Germline lookup yields CDR1 SGHRS and CDR2 YFSETQ. The length of the CDR3 is 19 residues. V shed 3 bases and J 0 bases; nucleotides not matched to a gene: 14. Here the CDR3 DNA reads TGCGCCAGCAGCTGGGGGCTTCTTGACAGGGGGCCTATGAACACTGAAGCTTTCTTT. Amino acid sequence: CASSWGLLDRGPMNTEAFF.

This clonotype was observed a handful of times. The genes are TRBV20-1 and TRBJ1-5; 7 nucleotides line up with TRBD1. The CDR3 loop spans 15 amino acids. Germline CDR1 is DFQATT and CDR2 is SNEGSKA (reference sequence). Trimming took 3 bases from V and 4 from J; bases not matched to a gene: 9. The CDR3 protein is CSARGQPGGNQPQHF. The CDR3 bases are TGCAGTGCTAGGGGACAGCCAGGGGGTAATCAGCCCCAGCATTTT.

This clonotype has a handful of counts. The J gene is TRBJ2-4, the V gene TRBV6-2 or TRBV6-3, with D hard to call. Germline V gene data show CDR1 as MNHEY and CDR2 as SVGEGT. The V end lost 4 bases, the J end lost 7 bases, and 11 bases lay between the germline ends. The CDR3 covers 13 residues. The CDR3 sequence: CASSSQLSNIQYF. CDR3 coding DNA: TGTGCCAGCAGTTCGCAGTTGTCGAACATTCAGTACTTC.

This clonotype was counted many times. V usage is TRBV6-2 or TRBV6-3 and J usage is TRBJ2-7; D is possibly TRBD2 (6 bases). Germline V gene lookup returns CDR1 MNHEY and CDR2 SVGEGT. The CDR3 covers 13 residues. With 0 bases removed from V and 12 bases from J, the gap between germline ends came to 15 bases. The CDR3 bases are TGTGCCAGCAGTTACTCCACCGGGAGCATGAGGTACGTC. Residues: CASSYSTGSMRYV.

The chain recombines TRBV13 with TRBJ1-4, with D possibly being TRBD1 (6 bases). The ends were cut back, 6 bases at V and 5 bases at J, with 13 bases in the middle. CDR1 is PRHDT and CDR2 is FYEKMQ in the germline V gene (reference sequence). The CDR3 loop spans 14 amino acids. CDR3 region: CASRQGGTNEKLFF. CDR3 DNA sequence: TGTGCCAGCAGACAGGGTGGGACAAATGAAAAACTGTTTTTT.

This clonotype was detected many times. The chain uses TRBV29-1 and TRBJ2-1, with a tentative D call TRBD2 (6 bases). V was pared by 6 bases and J by 5 bases, with 14 bases between. There are 13 residues in the CDR3. CDR1 is SQVTM and CDR2 is ANQGSEA in the germline V gene. CDR3 protein: CSVSTPGDNEQFF. CDR3 sequence (DNA): TGCAGCGTCTCCACTCCGGGGGACAATGAGCAGTTCTTC.

This clonotype was counted ten times or more. This chain links TRBV7-9 with TRBJ1-2; no reliable D call. CDR3 length: 11 amino acids. V lost 4 bases and J lost 7, with 7 bases in between. Germline V gives CDR1 SEHNR, CDR2 FQNEAQ (reference sequence). In nucleotides, the CDR3 is TGTGCCAGCAGCTACGGCCCTGGCTACACCTTC. This sequence encodes CASSYGPGYTF. The whole variable domain, remainder taken from reference TRBV7-9 and TRBJ1-2, is DTGVSQNPRHKITKRGQNVTFRCDPISEHNRLYWYRQTLGQGPEFLTYFQNEAQLEKSRLLSDRFSAERPKGSFSTLEIQRTEQGDSAMYLCASSYGPGYTFGSGTRLTVV.

This clonotype has ten or more counts. The V and J genes are TRBV5-1 and TRBJ1-4; D perhaps matches TRBD1 (6 bases). V lost 3 bases and J 5 bases, leaving 14 bases between the germline ends. CDR1 and CDR2 (germline): SGHRS, YFSETQ. There are 15 residues in the CDR3. Written as DNA, the CDR3 is TGCGCCAGCAGCTCATCCGGGACATCGAATGAAAAACTGTTTTTT. This encodes CASSSSGTSNEKLFF.

Many counts were recorded for this clonotype. The V gene is TRBV6-5, the J gene TRBJ1-1; D not resolved. V was pared by 6 bases and J by 4 bases, with 9 bases between. Germline-derived CDR1 and CDR2 are MNHEY and SVGAGI. This CDR3 has 12 amino acids. This chain's CDR3 is CASSPSSTEAFF. In DNA, the CDR3 is TGTGCCAGCAGCCCAAGTAGCACTGAAGCTTTCTTT.

Only one count was recorded for this clonotype. The J gene is TRBJ2-1, the V gene TRBV6-2 or TRBV6-3; the match to TRBD2 covers 7 bases. The CDR3 length is 14 residues. V lost 6 bases to trimming and J lost 8 bases; unmatched junction nucleotides: 10. From germline, CDR1 is MNHEY and CDR2 SVGEGT. The CDR3, as DNA: TGTGCCAGCAGCGTAGCGGGCCTTTTAGATGAGCAGTTCTTC. Amino acid sequence: CASSVAGLLDEQFF.

This clonotype came up many times. The CDR3 sequence is CASSLLRTTEAFF. The DNA of the CDR3 is TGCGCCAGCAGCTTGTTACGGACCACTGAAGCTTTCTTT. The chain is built from TRBV5-1 and TRBJ1-1; D remains ambiguous. The germline gives CDR1 SGHRS, CDR2 YFSETQ. V lost 1 base and J 4 bases, leaving 8 bases between the germline ends. The CDR3 has 13 amino acids.

This clonotype was detected ten times or more. The chain carries TRBV28 and TRBJ2-7; D is possibly TRBD1 (7 bases). Germline V lookup: CDR1 MDHEN, CDR2 SYDVKM. The V end lost 3 bases, the J end lost 12 bases, and 21 bases lay between the germline ends. The CDR3 is made up of 14 amino acids. Here the CDR3 DNA reads TGTGCCAGCAGTTTCCACAGGGGACTTACGAGGATGTACTTC. Protein product: CASSFHRGLTRMYF. Using reference TRBV28 and TRBJ2-7 for the parts outside the CDR3, the full variable domain is DVKVTQSSRYLVKRTGEKVFLECVQDMDHENMFWYRQDPGLGLRLIYFSYDVKMKEKGDIPEGYSVSREKKERFSLILESASTNQTSMYLCASSFHRGLTRMYFGPGTRLTVT.

The chain links TRBV11-1 to TRBJ1-1; a possible D gene is TRBD1 (5 bases). V dropped 8 bases and J dropped 7 bases, with 14 bases sitting between them. CDR1 is SGHAT and CDR2 is FQDESV in the germline V gene (reference sequence). The CDR3 has 12 amino acids. The CDR3 sequence: CASVPGTGEAFF. In DNA, the CDR3 is TGTGCCAGCGTTCCTGGGACCGGTGAAGCTTTCTTT. The full variable domain, in which reference TRBV11-1 and TRBJ1-1 provide the parts outside the CDR3, is EAEVAQSPRYKITEKSQAVAFWCDPISGHATLYWYRQILGQGPELLVQFQDESVVDDSQLPKDRFSAERLKGVDSTLKIQPAELGDSAMYLCASVPGTGEAFFGQGTRLTVV.

This clonotype was found a few times. The gene calls are TRBV28 and TRBJ2-2; TRBD1 or TRBD2 may be the D gene (5 bases each). V lost 5 bases and J 2 bases, leaving 6 bases between the germline ends. The CDR3 runs 13 residues. The germline V gene has CDR1 MDHEN and CDR2 SYDVKM. This chain's CDR3 is CASSGTNTGELFF. The CDR3 nucleotides are TGTGCCAGCAGTGGGACCAACACCGGGGAGCTGTTTTTT.

The genes are TRBV9 and TRBJ2-3; perhaps TRBD2 as D (6 bases). This CDR3 spans 13 amino acids. The V end lost 4 bases, the J end lost 9 bases, and 15 bases lay between the germline ends. Germline V gene lookup returns CDR1 SGDLS and CDR2 YYNGEE. As DNA, the CDR3 is TGTGCCAGCAGCCTCCCCTGGGCGGGAACGCAGTATTTT. Its protein is CASSLPWAGTQYF.

V gene TRBV19 combines with J gene TRBJ1-1, with D tentatively TRBD1 (6 bases). Germline CDR1 reads LNHDA; CDR2 reads SQIVND (reference sequence). The CDR3 length is 14 residues. V gave up 7 bases and J gave up 0 bases, with 12 bases separating them. CDR3 protein: CASNAGEVNTEAFF. CDR3 sequence (DNA): TGTGCCAGTAATGCAGGGGAGGTGAACACTGAAGCTTTCTTT.

Ten or more counts support this clonotype. The J gene is TRBJ2-1, the V gene TRBV10-3; TRBD2 matches 13 bases. Trimming at V came to 2 bases and at J to 4 bases, leaving 2 bases not matched to a gene. The germline V gene has CDR1 ENHRY and CDR2 SYGVKD. The CDR3 is made up of 16 amino acids. The CDR3 loop reads CAISEGTSGKYNEQFF. DNA for the CDR3: TGTGCCATCAGTGAGGGGACTAGCGGGAAGTACAATGAGCAGTTCTTC.

The chain is built from TRBV19 and TRBJ2-5; a possible D gene is TRBD2 (5 bases). This CDR3 has 13 amino acids. CDR1 LNHDA and CDR2 SQIVND come from the germline V gene (reference sequence). Trimming removed 5 bases at V and 2 bases at J, with 9 bases between. CDR3 bases: TGTGCCAGTAGTCAGCGGCCGCAAGAGACCCAGTACTTC. Its translation is CASSQRPQETQYF.

This clonotype was recorded at least ten times. The chain uses TRBV6-2 or TRBV6-3 and TRBJ2-2; D could derive from TRBD1 or TRBD2 (5 bases each). Trimming took 7 bases from V and 0 from J, leaving 12 bases between them. The CDR3 is 15 residues long. Per the germline V gene, CDR1 is MNHEY and CDR2 is SVGEGT. CDR3: CASIPGTANTGELFF. For the CDR3, the DNA is TGTGCCAGCATCCCCGGGACGGCGAACACCGGGGAGCTGTTTTTT.

At least ten counts were recorded for this clonotype. CDR3: CASRLTSGRTDTQYF. The CDR3 DNA reads TGTGCCAGCAGATTAACTAGCGGGAGGACAGATACGCAGTATTTT. The chain links TRBV7-2 to TRBJ2-3; 12 bases are a match to TRBD2. The CDR3 sequence is 15 residues long. V was clipped by 6 bases and J by 3 bases; unmatched bases: 4. Germline CDR1 reads SGHTA; CDR2 reads FQGNSA.

This clonotype has more than one count but fewer than ten. The V and J genes are TRBV11-1 and TRBJ1-1, with TRBD1 matching over 11 bases. The J segment lost 4 bases and the V segment lost 5 bases, leaving 12 bases of the junction unmatched. The germline V gene has CDR1 SGHAT and CDR2 FQDESV (reference sequence). CDR3 length equals 17 residues. The CDR3 bases are TGTGCCAGCAGCCAAAATACCGGGACAGGGGGAAGCACTGAAGCTTTCTTT. It translates to CASSQNTGTGGSTEAFF.

This clonotype was seen a handful of times. This chain links TRBV10-3 with TRBJ2-7; 9 positions match TRBD2. The V gene's germline CDR1 is ENHRY and CDR2 SYGVKD. Losses at the gene ends were 3 bases for V and 9 bases for J; bases not matched to a gene: 9. The CDR3 runs to 14 residues. The CDR3 nucleotides read TGTGCCATCAGTGAAAGGCTAGCGGGAAGAGGGCAGTACGTC. Protein sequence: CAISERLAGRGQYV.

Ten or more counts support this clonotype. V and J are TRBV7-3 and TRBJ1-1, with TRBD1 as a possible D gene (5 bases). Germline CDR1 reads SGHTA; CDR2 reads FQGTGA. The CDR3 is 14 amino acids. Trimming removed 0 bases at V and 6 bases at J, with 11 bases between. The chain's CDR3 is CASSLTSGTSEAFF. For the CDR3, the DNA is TGTGCCAGCAGCTTAACATCCGGGACTTCTGAAGCTTTCTTT.

This chain joins TRBV6-1 and TRBJ1-3; D unresolved. Germline V gene lookup returns CDR1 MNHNS and CDR2 SASEGT. The CDR3 is 13 amino acids. V dropped 3 bases and J dropped 5 bases, with 8 bases sitting between them. In nucleotides, the CDR3 is TGTGCCAGCAGTGACAACACCAGAAACACCATATATTTT. It specifies CASSDNTRNTIYF.

This clonotype was seen ten or more times. The V gene is TRBV7-6, the J gene TRBJ2-6; D may be TRBD1 (6 bases). The V gene's germline CDR1 is SGHVS and CDR2 FNYEAQ. The CDR3 has 14 residues. Deletions cut 5 bases from V and 5 bases from J, with 10 bases between. The CDR3 here is CASSPQGRANVLTF. CDR3 sequence (DNA): TGTGCCAGCAGCCCACAGGGAAGGGCCAACGTCCTGACTTTC. Drawing the rest from reference TRBV7-6 and TRBJ2-6, the complete variable domain is GAGVSQSPRYKVTKRGQDVALRCDPISGHVSLYWYRQALGQGPEFLTYFNYEAQQDKSGLPNDRFSAERPEGSISTLTIQRTEQRDSAMYRCASSPQGRANVLTFGAGSRLTVL.

The chain links TRBV7-8 to TRBJ1-1, with D possibly matching TRBD1 (6 bases). The germline gives CDR1 SGHVS, CDR2 FQNEAQ. This CDR3 comprises 14 residues. V was cut by 1 base and J by 1 base, with 7 bases left in between. This CDR3 is CASSLEGQNTEAFF. The CDR3 DNA follows: TGTGCCAGCAGCTTAGAGGGACAGAACACTGAAGCTTTCTTT. Using reference TRBV7-8 and TRBJ1-1 for the parts outside the CDR3, the full variable domain is GAGVSQSPRYKVAKRGQDVALRCDPISGHVSLFWYQQALGQGPEFLTYFQNEAQLDKSGLPSDRFFAERPEGSVSTLKIQRTQQEDSAVYLCASSLEGQNTEAFFGQGTRLTVV.

The J gene is TRBJ2-1, the V gene TRBV24-1, with D hard to call. In germline, CDR1 is KGHDR, CDR2 SFDVKD. The CDR3 totals 14 residues. Trimming removed 4 bases at V and 6 bases at J, with 12 bases between. CDR3 loop: CATSDAFGTNEQFF. The CDR3 DNA follows: TGTGCCACCAGTGACGCCTTTGGAACCAATGAGCAGTTCTTC.

This clonotype was counted only a few times. The rearrangement uses TRBV5-6 and TRBJ1-1, with TRBD1 as a possible D gene (6 bases). The V gene's germline CDR1 is SGHDT and CDR2 YYEEEE. V lost 4 bases, J lost 6 bases, and 13 bases lay in between. CDR3 length: 13 residues. CDR3 protein: CASSPAGASEAFF. In DNA, the CDR3 is TGTGCCAGCAGCCCGGCGGGGGCGTCTGAAGCTTTCTTT.